This T cell receptor beta chain was documented in a study of cytomegalovirus exposure and HLA in healthy donors. The CDR3 consists of 14 residues. The ends lost 6 bases at V and 6 bases at J; junction bases unmatched: 10. Germline V gives CDR1 SQVTM, CDR2 ANQGSEA. Both 60 Vbeta primers and 13 Jbeta primers went into the PCR. Sequencing used immunoSEQ multiplex PCR; TCRdb keeps in-frame clones, though not all of them. The sample data list about 67,000 clones. The TCR sequence derives from a young woman in good health and CMV-seronegative. The sequenced sample was PBMCs. The chain carries TRBV29-1 and TRBJ1-2; 10 positions agree with TRBD1. The CDR3 DNA sequence: TGCAGCGTGGACAGGGGACAGGGGCAGGATGGCTACACCTTC. Protein: CSVDRGQGQDGYTF.